These 17 T cell receptor beta chains originate from one sample sequenced in a study of shared clonotypes between healthy human individuals. Using immunoSEQ multiplex PCR, the repertoire was profiled, and TCRdb retains in-frame clones only, with some absent. This table holds hundreds of thousands of clones, more than 70% found once. Sequenced material: memory CD4+ T cells sorted from blood. Indicated subset: CD45RA-negative fraction. These receptors were obtained from a woman in her 30s in good health.

The chain employs TRBV27 and TRBJ2-3, with 8 positions matching TRBD2. Looked up from germline, CDR1 is MNHEY and CDR2 is SMNVEV (reference sequence). V was pared by 3 bases and J by 9 bases, with 20 bases of the junction left unmatched. The CDR3 has 18 residues. The CDR3 protein is CASSFQEPLAGPVGTQYF. CDR3 coding DNA: TGTGCCAGCAGTTTCCAAGAACCCTTAGCGGGACCTGTTGGCACGCAGTATTTT.

The chain combines TRBV28 with TRBJ2-7; D possibly matches TRBD1 or TRBD2 (5 bases each). The CDR3 has 14 amino acids. V lost 6 bases to trimming and J lost 7 bases, with 19 bases between them. Germline V gene lookup returns CDR1 MDHEN and CDR2 SYDVKM. The CDR3 DNA sequence: TGTGCCAGCAGCCTCGGGGCCGCCTTGCGTGAGCAGTACTTC. This translates into CASSLGAALREQYF. Using reference TRBV28 and TRBJ2-7 for the parts outside the CDR3, the full variable domain is DVKVTQSSRYLVKRTGEKVFLECVQDMDHENMFWYRQDPGLGLRLIYFSYDVKMKEKGDIPEGYSVSREKKERFSLILESASTNQTSMYLCASSLGAALREQYFGPGTRLTVT.

This chain joins TRBV6-1 and TRBJ2-7, with D maybe TRBD2 (5 bases). Per the germline V gene, CDR1 is MNHNS and CDR2 is SASEGT. Trimming stripped 6 bases from V and 4 bases from J, with 16 bases between. CDR3 size: 14 residues. CDR3 loop: CASSEERTGYEQYF. The CDR3 coding sequence is TGTGCCAGCAGCGAGGAACGGACGGGGTACGAGCAGTACTTC.

This chain links TRBV6-4 with TRBJ1-6, with TRBD1 identical over 9 bases. The germline V gene encodes CDR1 MRHNA and CDR2 SNTAGT. CDR3 length: 15 amino acids. With 0 bases clipped from V and 7 bases from J, the junction kept 1 base outside the gene matches. The CDR3 nucleotides are TGTGCCAGCAGTGACTCAACAGGGGGCAATTCACCCCTCCACTTT. Translated, it gives CASSDSTGGNSPLHF.

The chain joins TRBV6-1 to TRBJ2-7, with D uncertain. Trimming took off 2 bases at V and 2 bases at J, with 10 bases between the two ends. CDR1 is MNHNS and CDR2 is SASEGT in the germline V gene. The CDR3 covers 14 residues. This chain's CDR3 is CASSERDGPYEQYF. The CDR3 DNA follows: TGTGCCAGCAGTGAACGAGACGGCCCCTACGAGCAGTACTTC.

V usage is TRBV5-1 and J usage is TRBJ2-1; weak D call: TRBD2 (6 bases). Trimming shortened V by 4 bases and J by 4 bases, and 15 bases separated the two germline ends. This CDR3 is 15 amino acids long. Germline V gene data show CDR1 as SGHRS and CDR2 as YFSETQ. DNA for the CDR3: TGCGCCAGCAGCCTTCTAGAGGCGGGGTACAATGAGCAGTTCTTC. Translated, it gives CASSLLEAGYNEQFF.

The V and J genes are TRBV5-1 and TRBJ2-5; 7 bases line up with TRBD1. V trimming: 1 base; J trimming: 0 bases; junction bases outside the gene matches: 3. This CDR3 has 15 amino acids. Per germline, CDR1 SGHRS and CDR2 YFSETQ. The CDR3 nucleotides are TGCGCCAGCAGCTTGACAGGGGTCTACCAAGAGACCCAGTACTTC. It specifies CASSLTGVYQETQYF.

The chain recombines TRBV6-9 with TRBJ2-7; no clear D. Trimming removed 0 bases at V and 5 bases at J, with 17 bases between. This CDR3 is 16 amino acids long. Germline V CDR1 and CDR2: MNHGY, SVAAGI. The CDR3 loop is CASSYSWVPTRHEQYF. In DNA, the CDR3 is TGTGCCAGCAGTTATTCTTGGGTCCCAACCAGGCACGAGCAGTACTTC.

This clone was counted at least ten times. The J gene is TRBJ2-1, the V gene TRBV5-4; a possible D gene is TRBD2 (6 bases). The CDR3 extends over 17 amino acids. The germline CDR1 and CDR2 sequences are SGHNT and YYREEE (reference sequence). V lost 0 bases and J 0 bases, leaving 13 bases between the germline ends. The CDR3 DNA follows: TGTGCCAGCAGCTTGGCATTGTACGGGAGCTCCTACAATGAGCAGTTCTTC. It encodes CASSLALYGSSYNEQFF.

The V call is TRBV19, the J call TRBJ2-6; 11 nucleotides agree with TRBD2. Germline V lookup: CDR1 LNHDA, CDR2 SQIVND (reference sequence). With V trimmed by 1 base and J by 4 bases, 3 bases remained unmatched. The CDR3 extends over 17 amino acids. CDR3 sequence (DNA): TGTGCCAGTAGTATAGGGACTAGCGGGTCGGGGGCCAACGTCCTGACTTTC. It specifies CASSIGTSGSGANVLTF. The full variable domain, in which reference TRBV19 and TRBJ2-6 provide the parts outside the CDR3, is DGGITQSPKYLFRKEGQNVTLSCEQNLNHDAMYWYRQDPGQGLRLIYYSQIVNDFQKGDIAEGYSVSREKKESFPLTVTSAQKNPTAFYLCASSIGTSGSGANVLTFGAGSRLTVL.

This clone was picked up many times. The genes are TRBV4-1 and TRBJ2-3; the match to TRBD2 covers 13 bases. The CDR3 loop spans 17 amino acids. The V and J ends lost 3 bases and 3 bases, in that order; junction bases with no gene match: 6. The V gene's germline CDR1 is MGHRA and CDR2 YSYEKL. CDR3 loop: CASSQRLAGGGTDTQYF. CDR3 DNA sequence: TGCGCCAGCAGCCAGAGACTAGCGGGAGGAGGAACAGATACGCAGTATTTT.

The J gene is TRBJ2-7, the V gene TRBV10-3; 10 bases are a match to TRBD1. Germline trimming cut 6 bases from V and 2 bases from J; bases unmatched to any gene: 4. The germline V gene encodes CDR1 ENHRY and CDR2 SYGVKD. The CDR3 totals 14 residues. The CDR3 region is CAISGGQGAYEQYF. The CDR3 DNA is TGTGCCATCAGCGGCGGACAGGGGGCCTACGAGCAGTACTTC.

The chain carries TRBV28 and TRBJ1-1; 7 positions agree with TRBD1. The CDR3 length is 16 residues. J gave up 1 base and V 6 bases, and 11 bases lay outside the gene matches. Germline values: CDR1 MDHEN, CDR2 SYDVKM. CDR3 sequence (DNA): TGTGCCAGCAGCCCCATGAGGGGGCTGAGGAACACTGAAGCTTTCTTT. It is translated as CASSPMRGLRNTEAFF.

This clone was picked up a small number of times. The CDR3 nucleotides are TGCGCCAGCAGCCTGACGGGTGTCCCCACAGATACGCAGTATTTT. It is translated as CASSLTGVPTDTQYF. The chain combines TRBV5-1 with TRBJ2-3, with unresolved D. Deletions cut 4 bases from V and 2 bases from J, with 14 bases between. The CDR3 totals 15 residues. Germline CDR1 and CDR2: SGHRS and YFSETQ. The full variable domain, with the rest looked up from reference TRBV5-1 and TRBJ2-3, is KAGVTQTPRYLIKTRGQQVTLSCSPISGHRSVSWYQQTPGQGLQFLFEYFSETQRNKGNFPGRFSGRQFSNSRSEMNVSTLELGDSALYLCASSLTGVPTDTQYFGPGTRLTVL.

This chain joins TRBV5-4 and TRBJ2-7; D is possibly TRBD2 (6 bases). V was shortened by 3 bases and J by 7 bases, with 14 bases between the two germline ends. Germline V CDR1 and CDR2: SGHNT, YYREEE (reference sequence). The CDR3 spans 13 residues. CDR3: CASSWDSFKEQYF. The DNA of the CDR3 is TGTGCCAGCAGCTGGGACTCGTTTAAGGAGCAGTACTTC. Based on the CDR3 plus reference TRBV5-4 and TRBJ2-7, the full variable domain is ETGVTQSPTHLIKTRGQQVTLRCSSQSGHNTVSWYQQALGQGPQFIFQYYREEENGRGNFPPRFSGLQFPNYSSELNVNALELDDSALYLCASSWDSFKEQYFGPGTRLTVT.

The V call is TRBV7-9, the J call TRBJ2-7; TRBD1 matches 10 bases. The CDR3 has 16 residues. From germline, CDR1 is SEHNR and CDR2 FQNEAQ (reference sequence). V gave up 0 bases and J gave up 5 bases; unmatched junction bases: 7. The CDR3 DNA reads as TGTGCCAGCAGCTTAGCCCAACCGGGACAGGGGAACGAGCAGTACTTC. It specifies CASSLAQPGQGNEQYF.

The chain uses TRBV2 and TRBJ2-3; the match to TRBD1 covers 7 bases. Germline V gives CDR1 SNHLY, CDR2 FYNNEI. V shed 4 bases, J shed 2 bases, and the junction held 6 bases outside the gene matches. The CDR3 runs 15 residues. The chain's CDR3 is CASSGQGQITDTQYF. CDR3 nucleotides: TGTGCCAGCAGTGGACAGGGACAGATCACAGATACGCAGTATTTT.